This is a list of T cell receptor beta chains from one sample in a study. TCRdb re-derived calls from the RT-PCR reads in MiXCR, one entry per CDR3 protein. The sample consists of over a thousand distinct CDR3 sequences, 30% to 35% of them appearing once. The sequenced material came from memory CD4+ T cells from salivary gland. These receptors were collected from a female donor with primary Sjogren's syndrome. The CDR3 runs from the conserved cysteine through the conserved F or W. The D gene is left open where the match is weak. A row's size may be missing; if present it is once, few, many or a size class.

cdr3_aa: CASRRTDTQYF
cdr3_nt: TGCGCCAGCAGGCGCACAGATACGCAGTATTTT
v_call: TRBV5-1
d_call: .
clone_size: large
j_call: TRBJ2-3

cdr3_aa: CASSLTQGEQYF
cdr3_nt: TGTGCCAGCAGTTTAACACAGGGCGAGCAGTACTTC
v_call: TRBV25-1
d_call: .
clone_size: .
j_call: TRBJ2-7

cdr3_aa: CASSSTGNQPQHF
cdr3_nt: TGTGCCAGCAGTTCTACAGGCAATCAGCCCCAGCATTTT
v_call: TRBV12-3/TRBV12-4
d_call: .
clone_size: large
j_call: TRBJ1-5

cdr3_aa: CAISELTRGDTQYF
cdr3_nt: TGTGCCATCAGTGAGTTAACAAGGGGAGATACGCAGTATTTT
v_call: TRBV10-3
d_call: .
clone_size: .
j_call: TRBJ2-3

cdr3_aa: CASSQDWNPSGSSYNEQFF
cdr3_nt: TGCGCCAGCAGCCAAGATTGGAATCCTAGCGGGAGCTCCTACAATGAGCAGTTCTTC
v_call: TRBV4-1
d_call: TRBD2
clone_size: medium-sized
j_call: TRBJ2-1

cdr3_aa: CSAIAGDGGGEQFF
cdr3_nt: TGCAGTGCTATAGCGGGAGATGGGGGCGGTGAGCAGTTCTTC
v_call: TRBV20-1
d_call: TRBD2
clone_size: .
j_call: TRBJ2-1

cdr3_aa: CASSPTGNYNSPLHF
cdr3_nt: TGTGCCAGCAGTCCGACAGGGAACTATAATTCACCCCTCCACTTT
v_call: TRBV12-3/TRBV12-4
d_call: TRBD1
clone_size: medium-sized
j_call: TRBJ1-6

cdr3_aa: CSVVPNTAGYTF
cdr3_nt: TGCAGTGTGGTCCCGAACACTGCAGGCTACACCTTC
v_call: TRBV20-1
d_call: .
clone_size: once
j_call: TRBJ1-2

cdr3_aa: CASSPGTGIDYEQYF
cdr3_nt: TGTGCCAGCAGCCCCGGGACAGGGATTGACTACGAGCAGTACTTC
v_call: TRBV7-9
d_call: TRBD1
clone_size: medium-sized
j_call: TRBJ2-7

cdr3_aa: CASSFAHNTGELFF
cdr3_nt: TGCGCCAGCAGCTTCGCACATAACACCGGGGAGCTGTTTTTT
v_call: TRBV5-1
d_call: .
clone_size: few
j_call: TRBJ2-2

cdr3_aa: CSATTGGATNEKLFF
cdr3_nt: TGCAGTGCCACGACGGGGGGGGCAACTAATGAAAAACTGTTTTTT
v_call: TRBV20-1
d_call: .
clone_size: .
j_call: TRBJ1-4

cdr3_aa: CASRPGTVGTGELFF
cdr3_nt: TGCGCCAGCCGACCAGGGACAGTAGGAACCGGGGAGCTGTTTTTT
v_call: TRBV5-1
d_call: TRBD1
clone_size: few
j_call: TRBJ2-2

cdr3_aa: CASSQEWRGSDTQYF
cdr3_nt: TGCGCCAGCAGCCAAGAATGGAGGGGCTCAGATACGCAGTATTTT
v_call: TRBV4-3
d_call: .
clone_size: .
j_call: TRBJ2-3

cdr3_aa: CAISGGPTGPDSDQPQHF
cdr3_nt: TGTGCCATCAGTGGGGGCCCGACAGGGCCAGACAGTGATCAGCCCCAGCATTTT
v_call: TRBV10-3
d_call: TRBD1
clone_size: large
j_call: TRBJ1-5

cdr3_aa: CASSLFSAGLSTDTQYF
cdr3_nt: TGTGCCAGCAGTTTATTCTCGGCAGGCCTCAGCACAGATACGCAGTATTTT
v_call: TRBV12-3/TRBV12-4
d_call: .
clone_size: large
j_call: TRBJ2-3

cdr3_aa: CASSPRAGYSYEQYF
cdr3_nt: TGTGCCAGCTCACCACGGGCAGGCTATTCCTACGAGCAGTACTTC
v_call: TRBV18
d_call: .
clone_size: medium-sized
j_call: TRBJ2-7

cdr3_aa: CSVIVSTDTQYF
cdr3_nt: TGCAGTGTAATAGTTAGCACAGATACGCAGTATTTT
v_call: TRBV20-1
d_call: .
clone_size: large
j_call: TRBJ2-3

cdr3_aa: CASSLLERGATDTQYF
cdr3_nt: TGTGCCAGCAGTTTACTTGAGCGGGGGGCCACAGATACGCAGTATTTT
v_call: TRBV28
d_call: TRBD2
clone_size: medium-sized
j_call: TRBJ2-3

cdr3_aa: CSPRGTDTQYF
cdr3_nt: TGCAGTCCCAGGGGGACAGATACGCAGTATTTT
v_call: TRBV20-1
d_call: TRBD1
clone_size: large
j_call: TRBJ2-3

cdr3_aa: CSARDFGEAFF
cdr3_nt: TGCAGTGCTAGAGATTTTGGTGAAGCTTTCTTT
v_call: TRBV20-1
d_call: .
clone_size: large
j_call: TRBJ1-1